The 13 T cell receptor beta chains given below trace back to one sample, sequenced in a study of T cell responses to AZD1222 COVID-19 vaccine. The method was immunoSEQ multiplex PCR; TCRdb's version includes in-frame clones alone and lacks a portion of them. This sample has roughly 140,000 clones, with 85% to 90% found just once. This specimen consisted of peripheral blood, obtained on day 0 of AZD1222 vaccination. Every receptor here comes from an adult in good health.

CDR3 coding DNA: TGCGCCAGCAGCCGATTAGCGGGAACAGGATCAGATACGCAGTATTTT. Protein sequence: CASSRLAGTGSDTQYF. The chain combines TRBV5-1 with TRBJ2-3, with 8 bases lining up with TRBD2. The CDR3 has 16 residues. Germline lookup yields CDR1 SGHRS and CDR2 YFSETQ. V was clipped by 4 bases and J by 4 bases; unmatched bases: 11.

The gene calls are TRBV6-5 and TRBJ2-7; D ambiguous. Trimming stripped 10 bases from V and 6 bases from J, with 13 bases between. CDR1 and CDR2 (germline): MNHEY, SVGAGI. CDR3 length: 11 amino acids. The chain's CDR3 is CATRPLREQYF. In nucleotides, the CDR3 is TGTGCCACCCGACCCCTCCGCGAGCAGTACTTC.

The chain has TRBV30 and TRBJ2-3, with 12 positions matching TRBD2. V shed 3 bases and J 4 bases; nucleotides not matched to a gene: 8. Germline loops: CDR1 GTSNPN, CDR2 SVGIG (reference sequence). CDR3 length: 16 residues. The CDR3 DNA is TGTGCCTGGAGCGAACCTAGCGGGGGGGCGCCAGATACGCAGTATTTT. It specifies CAWSEPSGGAPDTQYF.

This chain joins TRBV9 and TRBJ2-3; D is uncertain. V was trimmed by 3 bases and J by 0 bases, leaving 5 bases between them. The CDR3 length is 13 residues. The V gene's germline CDR1 is SGDLS and CDR2 YYNGEE. CDR3 bases: TGTGCCAGCAGCGCAACTAGCACAGATACGCAGTATTTT. The encoded protein is CASSATSTDTQYF. The entire variable domain, with the rest obtained from reference TRBV9 and TRBJ2-3, is as follows: DSGVTQTPKHLITATGQRVTLRCSPRSGDLSVYWYQQSLDQGLQFLIQYYNGEERAKGNILERFSAQQFPDLHSELNLSSLELGDSALYFCASSATSTDTQYFGPGTRLTVL.

The chain recombines TRBV6-4 with TRBJ2-1; 7 nucleotides align to TRBD2. With V trimmed by 0 bases and J by 4 bases, 6 bases remained unmatched. Germline V CDR1 and CDR2: MRHNA, SNTAGT. There are 16 residues in the CDR3. Here the CDR3 reads CASSDSWGEGYNEQFF. CDR3 coding DNA: TGTGCCAGCAGTGACTCTTGGGGGGAGGGTTACAATGAGCAGTTCTTC.

V gene TRBV2 combines with J gene TRBJ2-4; 8 positions match TRBD2. The length of the CDR3 is 15 residues. With 9 bases clipped from V and 4 bases from J, the junction kept 11 bases outside the gene matches. Germline CDR1 reads SNHLY; CDR2 reads FYNNEI. The CDR3 is CASFLRRGGKNIQYF. The CDR3 bases are TGTGCCAGTTTTCTTCGCCGGGGGGGGAAAAACATTCAGTACTTC.

The chain joins TRBV19 to TRBJ1-5; the D is unclear. Germline V CDR1 and CDR2: LNHDA, SQIVND (reference sequence). V dropped 7 bases and J dropped 9 bases, with 22 bases sitting between them. This CDR3 has 15 amino acids. CDR3 residues: CASTATEGLLGPQHF. DNA of the CDR3: TGTGCCAGTACCGCCACGGAAGGATTATTGGGGCCCCAGCATTTT. The full variable domain, its missing parts supplied by reference TRBV19 and TRBJ1-5, is DGGITQSPKYLFRKEGQNVTLSCEQNLNHDAMYWYRQDPGQGLRLIYYSQIVNDFQKGDIAEGYSVSREKKESFPLTVTSAQKNPTAFYLCASTATEGLLGPQHFGDGTRLSIL.

The chain has TRBV7-9 and TRBJ1-1; TRBD1 is a possible D gene (5 bases). V dropped 0 bases and J dropped 4 bases, with 15 bases sitting between them. The CDR3 covers 16 residues. Germline loops: CDR1 SEHNR, CDR2 FQNEAQ (reference sequence). The DNA of the CDR3 is TGTGCCAGCAGCTTAGCTGCTGGGAGGGGTGGCACTGAAGCTTTCTTT. It is translated as CASSLAAGRGGTEAFF.

The count of this clone is one. The genes are TRBV7-9 and TRBJ1-5; 9 bases align to TRBD1. The germline V gene has CDR1 SEHNR and CDR2 FQNEAQ (reference sequence). V was clipped by 7 bases and J by 4 bases; unmatched bases: 14. This CDR3 region has 17 residues. The CDR3 coding sequence is TGTGCCAGCATCCCAACATTCGGGGGACAGGGAAATCAGCCCCAGCATTTT. Protein sequence: CASIPTFGGQGNQPQHF.

The J gene is TRBJ2-1, the V gene TRBV9; 8 bases are a match to TRBD2. The V segment lost 2 bases and the J segment 0 bases; nucleotides outside the gene matches: 10. This CDR3 spans 18 amino acids. CDR1 SGDLS and CDR2 YYNGEE come from the germline V gene. CDR3 amino acids: CASSVDLAGPSSYNEQFF. The DNA for the CDR3 is TGTGCCAGCAGCGTGGATTTAGCGGGACCTAGCTCCTACAATGAGCAGTTCTTC. Together with reference TRBV9 and TRBJ2-1, the CDR3 gives the full variable domain: DSGVTQTPKHLITATGQRVTLRCSPRSGDLSVYWYQQSLDQGLQFLIQYYNGEERAKGNILERFSAQQFPDLHSELNLSSLELGDSALYFCASSVDLAGPSSYNEQFFGPGTRLTVL.

The rearrangement links TRBV12-5 to TRBJ1-1, with TRBD1 as a possible D gene (5 bases). Germline CDR1 is LGHNT and CDR2 is FRNRAP. V gave up 0 bases and J gave up 1 base, with 12 bases separating them. The CDR3 has 16 amino acids. The CDR3: CASGLVTGPRNTEAFF. CDR3 nucleotides: TGTGCTAGTGGTTTGGTAACAGGCCCAAGGAACACTGAAGCTTTCTTT.

The chain has TRBV5-6 and TRBJ1-1; possibly TRBD1 for D (5 bases). The ends were cut back, 3 bases at V and 1 base at J, with 22 bases in the middle. The germline V gene has CDR1 SGHDT and CDR2 YYEEEE. The CDR3 is made up of 18 amino acids. The CDR3 spells CASSYLALGGERNTEAFF. In nucleotides, the CDR3 is TGTGCCAGCAGCTACCTCGCATTGGGAGGGGAAAGGAACACTGAAGCTTTCTTT.

The V gene is TRBV18, the J gene TRBJ1-5, with unresolved D. This CDR3 comprises 19 residues. Deletions cut 3 bases from V and 2 bases from J, with 23 bases between. Germline V gene lookup returns CDR1 KGHSH and CDR2 LQKENI. CDR3 bases: TGTGCCAGCTCACCCGCACCGGGCCTGCTGCCATATGGCAATCAGCCCCAGCATTTT. Its protein is CASSPAPGLLPYGNQPQHF. Based on the CDR3 plus reference TRBV18 and TRBJ1-5, the full variable domain is NAGVMQNPRHLVRRRGQEARLRCSPMKGHSHVYWYRQLPEEGLKFMVYLQKENIIDESGMPKERFSAEFPKEGPSILRIQQVVRGDSAAYFCASSPAPGLLPYGNQPQHFGDGTRLSIL.